This TCR beta chain was identified during a study of shared clonotypes between healthy human individuals. The study, taken as a whole, reports: Roughly 5% of naive CD4 clonotypes were shared across a few donors.

Genomic DNA from each subset was divided evenly over several immunoSEQ plates. Clones were read by immunoSEQ multiplex PCR, and TCRdb kept only the in-frame ones, dropping some. This repertoire shows millions of clones, approximately 93% found once; its top ten account for 0.39%. Trimming removed 1 base at V and 5 bases at J, with 14 bases between. This CDR3 has 14 residues. Germline V gene data show CDR1 as GTSNPN and CDR2 as SVGIG (reference sequence). This clone was seen a few times. Its target is not known. Specimen: naive CD4+ T cells from PBMCs. Regarding subset: CD45RA+ positively selected. The receptor comes from a man aged 18 to 29 in good health. Some clones in this sample may be carry-over from other donors' samples. The V and J genes are TRBV30 and TRBJ1-1; D is possibly TRBD1 (5 bases). CDR3 region: CAWSAGPWGTEAFF. The DNA of the CDR3 is TGTGCCTGGAGTGCGGGCCCTTGGGGGACTGAAGCTTTCTTT.